These T cell receptor beta chains were read from a single sample in a study of post-analysis software for immune sequencing data. Each CDR3 protein gets one entry after TCRdb re-called the PCR reads with MiXCR. The sample lists about 430,000 distinct CDR3 sequences, approximately 39% occurring once. Sequencing was done on a sample of blood. The receptors stem from a girl aged 2-9 years with multiple sclerosis. CDR3s include the opening cysteine and the closing phenylalanine or tryptophan. The D gene is left open where the match is weak. Clone size appears in some rows only: once, few, many, or a class for an expanded clone.

J gene: TRBJ2-6
clone size: few
V gene: TRBV29-1
D gene: NA
CDR3 DNA: TGCAGCGTGTACTCTGGGGCCAACGTCCTGACTTTC
CDR3 protein: CSVYSGANVLTF

J gene: TRBJ2-3
clone size: NA
V gene: TRBV12-5
D gene: TRBD1
CDR3 DNA: TGTGCTAGTGGTTTGGAAAGACAGGGGCCCACAGATACGCAGTATTTT
CDR3 protein: CASGLERQGPTDTQYF

J gene: TRBJ2-5
clone size: few
V gene: TRBV6-1
D gene: TRBD2
CDR3 DNA: TGTGCCGGCACCTCGGGAGGTCAAGAGACCCAGTACTTC
CDR3 protein: CAGTSGGQETQYF

J gene: TRBJ2-3
clone size: NA
V gene: TRBV6-6
D gene: NA
CDR3 DNA: TGTGCCAGCAGTCCACACCTCTCTGGCACAGATACGCAGTATTTT
CDR3 protein: CASSPHLSGTDTQYF

J gene: TRBJ1-5
clone size: many
V gene: TRBV27
D gene: TRBD1
CDR3 DNA: TGTGCCAGCAGTTCAACGGCGGACAGGGGTCCCCCCTATGGCAATCAGCCCCAGCATTTT
CDR3 protein: CASSSTADRGPPYGNQPQHF

J gene: TRBJ2-7
clone size: NA
V gene: TRBV4-2
D gene: NA
CDR3 DNA: TGTGCCAGCAGCCAGGGAATTAGCGGAACCTACGAGCAGTACTTC
CDR3 protein: CASSQGISGTYEQYF

J gene: TRBJ2-5
clone size: NA
V gene: TRBV27
D gene: TRBD2
CDR3 DNA: TGTGCCAGCAGTTTAACCCCCAGCGGGAGGGAGGGTGAGCAGTACTTC
CDR3 protein: CASSLTPSGREGEQYF

J gene: TRBJ2-7
clone size: NA
V gene: TRBV29-1
D gene: TRBD2
CDR3 DNA: TGCAGCGCCCGGGGACTAGCGGGAGTCTACGAGCAGTACTTC
CDR3 protein: CSARGLAGVYEQYF

J gene: TRBJ1-2
clone size: NA
V gene: TRBV9
D gene: NA
CDR3 DNA: TGTGCCAGCAGCGTGGCGCGGCAGAGGGGCTATGGCTACACCTTC
CDR3 protein: CASSVARQRGYGYTF

J gene: TRBJ2-5
clone size: few
V gene: TRBV13
D gene: TRBD2
CDR3 DNA: TGTGCCAGCAGCTTCCGTAGCGGGGGGACACTGGAGACCCAGTACTTC
CDR3 protein: CASSFRSGGTLETQYF

J gene: TRBJ2-4
clone size: NA
V gene: TRBV3-1
D gene: TRBD2
CDR3 DNA: TGTGCCAGCAGCCAAGATCACACGGGGGGGCCGTTGAACATTCAGTACTTC
CDR3 protein: CASSQDHTGGPLNIQYF

J gene: TRBJ2-5
clone size: NA
V gene: TRBV18
D gene: TRBD2
CDR3 DNA: TGTGCCAGCTCATCCTCTAGCGGGATAATACAAGAGACCCAGTACTTC
CDR3 protein: CASSSSSGIIQETQYF

J gene: TRBJ1-2
clone size: NA
V gene: TRBV6-1
D gene: NA
CDR3 DNA: TGTGCCAGCAGCGTTACAGGGACGAGGAACTATGGCTACACCTTC
CDR3 protein: CASSVTGTRNYGYTF

J gene: TRBJ2-7
clone size: few
V gene: TRBV5-1
D gene: NA
CDR3 DNA: TGCGCCAGCAGCTCTTGGGACGCAGCCTACGAGCAGTACTTC
CDR3 protein: CASSSWDAAYEQYF

J gene: TRBJ2-7
clone size: NA
V gene: TRBV3-1
D gene: NA
CDR3 DNA: TGTGCCAGCAGCCGAAGGGGGTACTGGACCTACGAGCAGTACTTC
CDR3 protein: CASSRRGYWTYEQYF

J gene: TRBJ2-3
clone size: NA
V gene: TRBV7-7
D gene: NA
CDR3 DNA: TGTGCCAGCAGCTTAGGGGGCAGTTACACAGATACGCAGTATTTT
CDR3 protein: CASSLGGSYTDTQYF

J gene: TRBJ2-7
clone size: few
V gene: TRBV10-3
D gene: NA
CDR3 DNA: TGTGCCATCAGTGAGAGGTCCGGGACGAGCTCCTACGAGCAGTACTTC
CDR3 protein: CAISERSGTSSYEQYF

J gene: TRBJ2-7
clone size: NA
V gene: TRBV4-3
D gene: NA
CDR3 DNA: TGCGCCAGCAGCCAAGATCCTTACGTAGACGTAAGGAGCGAGCAGTACTTC
CDR3 protein: CASSQDPYVDVRSEQYF

J gene: TRBJ2-1
clone size: few
V gene: TRBV20-1
D gene: NA
CDR3 DNA: TGCAGTGCTAGACGGGAACTAGTGGTCTACAATGAGCAGTTCTTC
CDR3 protein: CSARRELVVYNEQFF

J gene: TRBJ1-1
clone size: few
V gene: TRBV6-6
D gene: NA
CDR3 DNA: TGTGCCAGCAGTCACGGACAGTCCATGAACACTGAAGCTTTCTTT
CDR3 protein: CASSHGQSMNTEAFF

J gene: TRBJ2-7
clone size: few
V gene: TRBV12-3/TRBV12-4
D gene: TRBD1
CDR3 DNA: TGTGCCAGCAGCACCCGGGACAGGGGAAGACAGTACTTC
CDR3 protein: CASSTRDRGRQYF

J gene: TRBJ2-7
clone size: few
V gene: TRBV20-1
D gene: NA
CDR3 DNA: TGCAGTGCTAGGCTGTCACACTCCTACGAGCAGTACTTC
CDR3 protein: CSARLSHSYEQYF

J gene: TRBJ2-1
clone size: few
V gene: TRBV4-2
D gene: TRBD2
CDR3 DNA: TGTGCCAGCAGCCAAGAACTAGCGGGGTACAATGAGCAGTTCTTC
CDR3 protein: CASSQELAGYNEQFF

J gene: TRBJ2-7
clone size: NA
V gene: TRBV6-6
D gene: TRBD1
CDR3 DNA: TGTGCCAGCAGTACCTTCTCCGGGACAGGGGGAACCTACGAGCAGTACTTC
CDR3 protein: CASSTFSGTGGTYEQYF

J gene: TRBJ2-7
clone size: few
V gene: TRBV7-9
D gene: NA
CDR3 DNA: TGTGCCAGCAGCCCCTGGGTAGACGAGCAGTACTTC
CDR3 protein: CASSPWVDEQYF

J gene: TRBJ2-1
clone size: NA
V gene: TRBV5-1
D gene: TRBD2
CDR3 DNA: TGCGCCAGCAGCTTGGGCGGGACTAGTGTCAATGAGCAGTTCTTC
CDR3 protein: CASSLGGTSVNEQFF

J gene: TRBJ2-1
clone size: few
V gene: TRBV29-1
D gene: NA
CDR3 DNA: TGCAGCGTGGTTAGCGTGAACTCCTACAATGAGCAGTTCTTC
CDR3 protein: CSVVSVNSYNEQFF

J gene: TRBJ2-7
clone size: NA
V gene: TRBV15
D gene: NA
CDR3 DNA: TGTGCCACCAGCAGCTACCGAGGGGGGAGGTACGAGCAGTACTTC
CDR3 protein: CATSSYRGGRYEQYF

J gene: TRBJ2-4
clone size: NA
V gene: TRBV15
D gene: NA
CDR3 DNA: TGTGCCACCAGCAGAGAGGGCCCAAACACGTTCCAGTACTTC
CDR3 protein: CATSREGPNTFQYF

J gene: TRBJ2-1
clone size: few
V gene: TRBV5-6
D gene: TRBD2
CDR3 DNA: TGTGCCAGCAGCTGGTGGACTAGGGCGGGGTACAATGAGCAGTTCTTC
CDR3 protein: CASSWWTRAGYNEQFF

J gene: TRBJ2-5
clone size: NA
V gene: TRBV28
D gene: NA
CDR3 DNA: TGTGCCAGCACCCCGGCAGGGGATGAGGAGACCCAGTACTTC
CDR3 protein: CASTPAGDEETQYF

J gene: TRBJ2-7
clone size: few
V gene: TRBV3-1
D gene: NA
CDR3 DNA: TGTGCCAGCAGCCAAGCTAAGATAAAACACGAGCAGTACTTC
CDR3 protein: CASSQAKIKHEQYF